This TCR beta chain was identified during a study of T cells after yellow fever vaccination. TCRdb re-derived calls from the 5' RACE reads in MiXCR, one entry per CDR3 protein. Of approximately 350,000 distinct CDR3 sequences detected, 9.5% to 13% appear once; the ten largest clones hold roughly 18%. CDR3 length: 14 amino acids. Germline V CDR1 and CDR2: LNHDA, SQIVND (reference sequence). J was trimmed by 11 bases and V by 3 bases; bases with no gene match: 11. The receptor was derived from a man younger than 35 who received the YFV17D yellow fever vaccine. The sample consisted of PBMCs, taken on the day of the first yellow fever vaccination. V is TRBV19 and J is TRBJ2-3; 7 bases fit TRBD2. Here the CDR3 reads CASSMTTSRLGQYF. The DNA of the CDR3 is TGTGCCAGTAGTATGACGACTAGCCGATTGGGGCAGTATTTT.